This TCR beta chain was found in a study of blood T cell repertoires in COVID-19 (dated by TCRdb to the early 2020s). Background for the entire study: Samples covering the acute and convalescent phases of COVID-19 were provided by collaborators in the United States, Italy and Spain. The prospective study material was composed of cDNA or gDNA derived from T cells, B-cell-depleted T cells, or PBMCs. Deeply sampled blood TCRbeta repertoires from subjects exposed to, actively infected with, or recovered from COVID-19 were included in the dataset. A freely available public database, intended as a resource for researchers studying the immune response to SARS-CoV-2, is where the repertoires were released. The samples were drawn from the first 160 participants of the ongoing ImmuneRACE study and from some 1,300 subjects provided by 6 global collaborators. The sample metadata nearly always contained a de-identified subject ID, COVID-19 status, age in years and sex. Where available, HLA class I and class II types were obtained from metadata supplied by the sample provider rather than from assay-based typing. What the research found in general, with its limitations: The amount of clinical and demographic metadata varied by source and participant and was provided uncurated.

Collaborating institutions collected whole blood in K2EDTA tubes following their own protocols. For TCRbeta analysis, collaborators shipped samples in one of three forms: frozen whole blood, isolated PBMCs, or DNA extracted from either of those sample types. In the germline V gene, CDR1 corresponds to MNHEY and CDR2 to SVGAGI. V and J are trimmed by 7 bases and 6 bases, and the gene matches miss 6 bases of the junction. From cysteine to phenylalanine, the CDR3 is 13 amino acids long. The entry retains the CDR3 DNA only, 39 bases that are in frame from base 1. The immunoSEQ Assay, a bias-controlled multiplex PCR, was used to amplify TCRbeta CDR3 regions from genomic DNA. As for the original processing: Within the assay, amplification of reference gene primers was used to estimate how many nucleated cells each sample contained. Sequence reads were collapsed and filtered to measure the absolute abundance of every unique TCRbeta CDR3 rearrangement. For each sample, productive Simpson clonality was calculated as the square root of Simpson's diversity index across productive rearrangements. TCRdb re-hosts the immuneACCESS table, in-frame sequences only. Its copies lack some clones; in the studies checked, an unresolved V gene accounts for under half of them, and the cause for the rest is not known. V, J and clone size were drawn from that table, and D and trimming were deduced from the DNA. The sample profile shows 43,000 or so clones; about 83% of them were found once. Of the sample, 6.1% falls within the top ten clones.

On this clone itself: No cognate antigen has been identified for it. Base qualities are not at hand, and no much larger clone is one base apart.

Rearrangement joined TRBV6-5 to TRBJ1-5, and 7 junctional nucleotides match TRBD1. The clonotype was recovered from an elderly woman with acute or convalescent COVID-19. The sequenced sample was peripheral blood. The CDR3 protein: CASKGGGRQPQHF. The nucleotides read TGTGCCAGCAAAGGGGGCGGACGTCAGCCCCAGCATTTT.